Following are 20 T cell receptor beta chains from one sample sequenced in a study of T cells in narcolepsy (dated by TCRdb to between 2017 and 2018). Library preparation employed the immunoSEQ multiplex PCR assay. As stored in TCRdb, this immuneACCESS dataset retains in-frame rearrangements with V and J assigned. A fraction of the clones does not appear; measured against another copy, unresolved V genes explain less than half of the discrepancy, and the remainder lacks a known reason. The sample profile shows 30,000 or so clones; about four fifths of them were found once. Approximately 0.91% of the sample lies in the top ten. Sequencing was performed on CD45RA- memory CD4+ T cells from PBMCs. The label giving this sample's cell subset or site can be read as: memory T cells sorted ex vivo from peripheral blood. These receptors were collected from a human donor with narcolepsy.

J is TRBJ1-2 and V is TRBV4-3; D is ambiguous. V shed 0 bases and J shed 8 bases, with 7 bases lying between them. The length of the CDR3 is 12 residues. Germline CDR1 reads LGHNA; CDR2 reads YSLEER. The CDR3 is CASSQEGRGYTF. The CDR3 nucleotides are TGCGCCAGCAGCCAAGAAGGGCGCGGCTACACCTTC.

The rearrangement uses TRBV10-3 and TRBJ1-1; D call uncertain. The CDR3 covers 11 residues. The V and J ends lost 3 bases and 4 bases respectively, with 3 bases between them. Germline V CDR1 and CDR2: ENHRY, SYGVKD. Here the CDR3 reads CAISEGTEAFF. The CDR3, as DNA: TGTGCCATCAGTGAAGGCACTGAAGCTTTCTTT.

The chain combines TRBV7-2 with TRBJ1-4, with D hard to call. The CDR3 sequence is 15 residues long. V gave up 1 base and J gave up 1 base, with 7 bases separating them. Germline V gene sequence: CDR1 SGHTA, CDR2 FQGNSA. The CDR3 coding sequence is TGTGCCAGCAGCTTAGGAAGGATAACTAATGAAAAACTGTTTTTT. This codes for CASSLGRITNEKLFF.

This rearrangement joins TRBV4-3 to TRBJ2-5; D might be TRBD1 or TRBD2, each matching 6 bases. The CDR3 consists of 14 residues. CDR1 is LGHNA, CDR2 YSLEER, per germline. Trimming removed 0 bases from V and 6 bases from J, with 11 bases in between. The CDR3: CASSQDPGAKTQYF. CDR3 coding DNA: TGCGCCAGCAGCCAAGATCCGGGGGCCAAGACCCAGTACTTC.

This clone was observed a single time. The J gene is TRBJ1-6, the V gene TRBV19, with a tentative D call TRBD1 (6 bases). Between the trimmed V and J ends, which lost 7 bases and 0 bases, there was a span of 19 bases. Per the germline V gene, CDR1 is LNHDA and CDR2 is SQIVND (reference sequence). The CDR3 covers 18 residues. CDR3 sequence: CASTKRQDHSSYNSPLHF. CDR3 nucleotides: TGTGCCAGTACTAAACGACAGGATCACAGCTCCTATAATTCACCCCTCCACTTT.

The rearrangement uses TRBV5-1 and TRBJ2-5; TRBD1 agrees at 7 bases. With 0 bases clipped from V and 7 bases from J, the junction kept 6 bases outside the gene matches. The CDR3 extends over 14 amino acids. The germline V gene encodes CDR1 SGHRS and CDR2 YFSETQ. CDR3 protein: CASSLDRGRGTQYF. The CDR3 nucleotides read TGCGCCAGCAGCTTGGACAGGGGAAGGGGGACCCAGTACTTC. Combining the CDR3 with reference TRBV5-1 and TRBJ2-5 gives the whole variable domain KAGVTQTPRYLIKTRGQQVTLSCSPISGHRSVSWYQQTPGQGLQFLFEYFSETQRNKGNFPGRFSGRQFSNSRSEMNVSTLELGDSALYLCASSLDRGRGTQYFGPGTRLLVL.

The CDR3 sequence: CASSSRGKMNTEAFF. For the CDR3, the DNA is TGTGCCAGCAGTTCAAGGGGTAAGATGAACACTGAAGCTTTCTTT. The chain links TRBV6-5 to TRBJ1-1, with D tentatively TRBD1 (5 bases). This CDR3 contains 15 residues. Germline loops: CDR1 MNHEY, CDR2 SVGAGI. Trimming left V 4 bases short and J 0 bases short, with 12 bases between.

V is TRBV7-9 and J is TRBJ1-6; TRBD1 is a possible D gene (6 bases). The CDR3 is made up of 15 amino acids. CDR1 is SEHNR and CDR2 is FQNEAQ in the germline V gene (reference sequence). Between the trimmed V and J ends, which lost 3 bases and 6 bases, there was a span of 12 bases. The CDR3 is CASSFSQGINSPLHF. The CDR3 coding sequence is TGTGCCAGCAGCTTTTCCCAGGGGATTAATTCACCCCTCCACTTT. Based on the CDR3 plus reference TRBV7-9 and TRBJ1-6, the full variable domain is DTGVSQNPRHKITKRGQNVTFRCDPISEHNRLYWYRQTLGQGPEFLTYFQNEAQLEKSRLLSDRFSAERPKGSFSTLEIQRTEQGDSAMYLCASSFSQGINSPLHFGNGTRLTVT.

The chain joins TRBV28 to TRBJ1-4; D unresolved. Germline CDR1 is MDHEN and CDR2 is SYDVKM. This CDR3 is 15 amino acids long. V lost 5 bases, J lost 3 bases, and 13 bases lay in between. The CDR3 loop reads CASSPPGRANEKLFF. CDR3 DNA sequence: TGTGCCAGCAGTCCTCCGGGGAGGGCTAATGAAAAACTGTTTTTT.

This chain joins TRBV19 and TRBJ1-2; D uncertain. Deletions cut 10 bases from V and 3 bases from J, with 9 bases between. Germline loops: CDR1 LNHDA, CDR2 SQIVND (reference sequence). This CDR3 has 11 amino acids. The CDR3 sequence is CATRTDYGYTF. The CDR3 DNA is TGTGCCACGAGGACGGACTATGGCTACACCTTC.

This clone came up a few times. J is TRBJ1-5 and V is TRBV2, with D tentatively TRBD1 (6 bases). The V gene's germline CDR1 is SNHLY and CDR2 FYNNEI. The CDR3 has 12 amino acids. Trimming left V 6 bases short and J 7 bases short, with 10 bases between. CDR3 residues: CASRRGGQPQHF. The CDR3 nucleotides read TGTGCCAGCAGGAGGGGGGGACAGCCCCAGCATTTT.

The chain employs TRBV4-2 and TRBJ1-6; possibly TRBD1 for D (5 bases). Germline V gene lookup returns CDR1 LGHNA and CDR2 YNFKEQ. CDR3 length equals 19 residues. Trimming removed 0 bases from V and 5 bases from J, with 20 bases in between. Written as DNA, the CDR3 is TGTGCCAGCAGCCAAGATGGGGCAGGGCGCCGCATTGATAATTCACCCCTCCACTTT. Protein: CASSQDGAGRRIDNSPLHF.

DNA of the CDR3: TGTGCCAGCAGCCCCCGGGAGGGAGTGGAGACCCAGTACTTC. It is translated as CASSPREGVETQYF. The chain combines TRBV7-8 with TRBJ2-5, with 8 bases lining up with TRBD2. Germline trimming cut 5 bases from V and 5 bases from J; bases unmatched to any gene: 7. CDR1 is SGHVS, CDR2 FQNEAQ, per germline. The CDR3 covers 14 residues.

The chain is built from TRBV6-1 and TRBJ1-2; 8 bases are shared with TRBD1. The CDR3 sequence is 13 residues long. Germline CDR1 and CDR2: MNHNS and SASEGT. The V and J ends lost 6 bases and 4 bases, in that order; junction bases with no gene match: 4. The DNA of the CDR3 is TGTGCCAGCAGCCCGGGACAGGTCTATGGCTACACCTTC. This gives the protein CASSPGQVYGYTF.

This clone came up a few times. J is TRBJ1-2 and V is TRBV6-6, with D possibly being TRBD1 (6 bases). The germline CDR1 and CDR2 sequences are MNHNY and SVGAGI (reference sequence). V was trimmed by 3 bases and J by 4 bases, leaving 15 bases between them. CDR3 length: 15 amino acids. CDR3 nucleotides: TGTGCCAGCAGTTATTCGGGGGCGAACACCTATGGCTACACCTTC. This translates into CASSYSGANTYGYTF.

CDR3 region: CASSQVPQGGGGQPQHF. The CDR3 bases are TGCGCCAGCAGCCAAGTCCCTCAAGGGGGCGGAGGGCAGCCCCAGCATTTT. This chain joins TRBV4-1 and TRBJ1-5; 7 bases are shared with TRBD1. Germline CDR1 and CDR2: MGHRA and YSYEKL. This CDR3 contains 17 residues. Unmatched junction bases numbered 13, after V lost 1 base and J lost 7 bases.

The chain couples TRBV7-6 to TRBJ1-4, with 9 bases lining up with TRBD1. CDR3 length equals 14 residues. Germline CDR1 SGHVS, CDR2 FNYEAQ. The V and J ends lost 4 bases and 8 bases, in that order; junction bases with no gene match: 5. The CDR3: CASSWGTGYEKLFF. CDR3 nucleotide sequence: TGTGCCAGCAGCTGGGGGACAGGGTACGAAAAACTGTTTTTT.

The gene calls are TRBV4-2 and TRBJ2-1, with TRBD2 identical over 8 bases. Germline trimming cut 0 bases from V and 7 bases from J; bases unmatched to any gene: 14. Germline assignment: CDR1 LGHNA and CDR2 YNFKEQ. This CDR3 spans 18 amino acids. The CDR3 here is CASSQDLQGAGASNEQFF. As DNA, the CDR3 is TGTGCCAGCAGCCAAGACCTACAAGGAGCGGGGGCTTCAAATGAGCAGTTCTTC.

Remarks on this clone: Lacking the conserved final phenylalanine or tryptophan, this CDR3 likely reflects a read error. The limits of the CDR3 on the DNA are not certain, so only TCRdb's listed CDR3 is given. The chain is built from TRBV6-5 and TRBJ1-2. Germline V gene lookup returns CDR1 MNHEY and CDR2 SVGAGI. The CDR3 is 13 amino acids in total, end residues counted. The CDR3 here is CASSYSTGQIHSI.

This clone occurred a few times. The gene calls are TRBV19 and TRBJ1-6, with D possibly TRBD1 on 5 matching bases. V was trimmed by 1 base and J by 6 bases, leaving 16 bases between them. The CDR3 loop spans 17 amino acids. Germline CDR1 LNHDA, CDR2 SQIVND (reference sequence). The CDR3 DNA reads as TGTGCCAGTAGTATAGCCCAAATGGACAAAAGTAATTCACCCCTCCACTTT. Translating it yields CASSIAQMDKSNSPLHF.